One and the same sample provided the 31 T cell receptor beta chains below, sequenced in a study of blood T cell repertoires in COVID-19 (dated by TCRdb to about 2020). The library was made by the immunoSEQ multiplex PCR assay. The table comes from immuneACCESS by way of TCRdb, which keeps in-frame sequences with V and J called. Part of the clones is missing from these tables; in studies checked, under half for an unresolved V gene and the rest for unknown reasons. Across this sample there are some 240,000 clones, with roughly 92% seen only once. Over 0.75% of the sample lies in the top ten. Sequencing used peripheral blood. The receptor source for this set is a man in his 60s with COVID-19, enrolled during active disease.

A single count supports this clone. The chain links TRBV2 to TRBJ1-1, with D possibly TRBD1 on 5 matching bases. This CDR3 contains 14 residues. V was clipped by 4 bases and J by 6 bases, with 15 bases between them. CDR1 SNHLY and CDR2 FYNNEI come from the germline V gene. CDR3 in amino acids: CASSVGRERAEAFF. CDR3 nucleotide sequence: TGTGCCAGCAGTGTCGGCAGGGAAAGGGCTGAAGCTTTCTTT. Full variable domain (remainder filled in from reference TRBV2 and TRBJ1-1): EPEVTQTPSHQVTQMGQEVILRCVPISNHLYFYWYRQILGQKVEFLVSFYNNEISEKSEIFDDQFSVERPDGSNFTLKIRSTKLEDSAMYFCASSVGRERAEAFFGQGTRLTVV.

This chain links TRBV4-1 with TRBJ2-7; no definite D call. Germline CDR1 and CDR2: MGHRA and YSYEKL. Trimming shortened V by 0 bases and J by 7 bases, and 13 bases separated the two germline ends. CDR3 length: 14 amino acids. As DNA, the CDR3 is TGCGCCAGCAGCCAAGATCTAGGTTATTGGGAGCAGTACTTC. This encodes CASSQDLGYWEQYF.

CDR3 in DNA: TGCAGCGCCGGGGGAAGACCCGGCGGCTACACCTTC. It encodes CSAGGRPGGYTF. The genes are TRBV29-1 and TRBJ1-2; D might be TRBD1 (5 bases). The CDR3 runs to 12 residues. Germline V gene lookup returns CDR1 SQVTM and CDR2 ANQGSEA. V lost 7 bases to trimming and J lost 8 bases, with 17 bases between them.

The chain joins TRBV18 to TRBJ2-2, with 9 bases identical to TRBD1. V shed 3 bases and J 1 base; nucleotides not matched to a gene: 3. Looked up from germline, CDR1 is KGHSH and CDR2 is LQKENI. This CDR3 comprises 16 residues. Here the CDR3 DNA reads TGTGCCAGCTCACCGGTGGGACAGGGGAACACCGGGGAGCTGTTTTTT. This sequence encodes CASSPVGQGNTGELFF.

The rearrangement links TRBV14 to TRBJ2-2; 7 bases fit TRBD1. This CDR3 contains 14 residues. Germline values: CDR1 SGHDN, CDR2 FVKESK. V dropped 0 bases and J dropped 9; count of bases not matched to a gene: 4. The CDR3, as DNA: TGTGCCAGCAGCCAAGACAGGGGGAATCGGGAGCTGTTTTTT. It specifies CASSQDRGNRELFF.

The rearrangement links TRBV4-3 to TRBJ2-3; no clear D. The V and J ends lost 0 bases and 3 bases respectively, with 7 bases between them. Germline values: CDR1 LGHNA, CDR2 YSLEER. This CDR3 is built from 14 residues. The CDR3 coding sequence is TGCGCCAGCAGCCAAGATCTAGGTACAGATACGCAGTATTTT. It specifies CASSQDLGTDTQYF.

The chain employs TRBV28 and TRBJ2-7, with 10 nucleotides matching TRBD1. This CDR3 comprises 14 residues. Germline-derived CDR1 and CDR2 are MDHEN and SYDVKM. V gave up 10 bases and J gave up 7 bases; unmatched junction bases: 13. CDR3 in DNA: TGTGCCACCAAGCCGGGACAGGGGTTTGGGGAGCAGTACTTC. Translating gives CATKPGQGFGEQYF. The full variable domain, its missing parts supplied by reference TRBV28 and TRBJ2-7, is DVKVTQSSRYLVKRTGEKVFLECVQDMDHENMFWYRQDPGLGLRLIYFSYDVKMKEKGDIPEGYSVSREKKERFSLILESASTNQTSMYLCATKPGQGFGEQYFGPGTRLTVT.

The rearrangement uses TRBV27 and TRBJ1-6; D is ambiguous. Germline CDR1 reads MNHEY; CDR2 reads SMNVEV (reference sequence). The CDR3 length is 15 residues. Trimming shortened V by 3 bases and J by 0 bases, and 6 bases separated the two germline ends. Here the CDR3 reads CASSLSSSYNSPLHF. CDR3 DNA: TGTGCCAGCAGTTTGTCGAGCTCCTATAATTCACCCCTCCACTTT.

This clone was detected once. V gene TRBV5-5 combines with J gene TRBJ2-2; D is perhaps TRBD1 (6 bases). Germline CDR1 reads SGHKS; CDR2 reads YYEKEE (reference sequence). The CDR3 spans 14 residues. V shed 4 bases and J shed 2 bases, with 9 bases lying between them. CDR3 residues: CASSTGQNTGELFF. The CDR3 DNA sequence: TGTGCCAGCAGCACGGGACAAAACACCGGGGAGCTGTTTTTT. Full variable domain (outside the CDR3, taken from reference TRBV5-5 and TRBJ2-2): DAGVTQSPTHLIKTRGQQVTLRCSPISGHKSVSWYQQVLGQGPQFIFQYYEKEERGRGNFPDRFSARQFPNYSSELNVNALLLGDSALYLCASSTGQNTGELFFGEGSRLTVL.

The table lists this clone with a count of one. The chain employs TRBV5-1 and TRBJ2-3, with D maybe TRBD1 (5 bases). This CDR3 is built from 14 residues. The V gene's germline CDR1 is SGHRS and CDR2 YFSETQ. The V gene lost 0 bases and the J gene lost 4 bases, with 9 bases spanning the gap. CDR3 coding DNA: TGCGCCAGCAGCTTGGAAGGGGCCCCAGATACGCAGTATTTT. This gives the protein CASSLEGAPDTQYF.

The chain recombines TRBV2 with TRBJ2-1; a possible D gene is TRBD1 (5 bases). The CDR3 loop spans 15 amino acids. The V and J ends lost 7 bases and 0 bases respectively, with 13 bases between them. The V gene's germline CDR1 is SNHLY and CDR2 FYNNEI. The CDR3 is CASTTQGSSYNEQFF. The CDR3 DNA is TGTGCCAGCACCACGCAGGGCAGCTCCTACAATGAGCAGTTCTTC.

The genes are TRBV4-1 and TRBJ2-7, with TRBD1 matching over 9 bases. CDR3 size: 15 residues. Unmatched junction bases numbered 4, after V lost 0 bases and J lost 4 bases. Per the germline V gene, CDR1 is MGHRA and CDR2 is YSYEKL. The CDR3 loop reads CASSQDGTGWYEQYF. The CDR3 region has the DNA TGCGCCAGCAGCCAAGATGGGACAGGGTGGTACGAGCAGTACTTC.

This chain uses TRBV6-5 with TRBJ2-7; 11 nucleotides agree with TRBD2. Germline V gives CDR1 MNHEY, CDR2 SVGAGI. The trim removed 7 bases at V and 3 bases at J, leaving 8 bases unmatched. The CDR3 is made up of 15 amino acids. Here the CDR3 reads CASTSGTSGRYEQYF. In DNA, the CDR3 is TGTGCCAGCACCTCCGGGACTAGCGGCCGCTACGAGCAGTACTTC.

A word on this clone: The same CDR3 can be traced to other DNA sequences in this sample. The chain uses TRBV14 and TRBJ1-1; D gene uncertain. V was clipped by 4 bases and J by 0 bases, with 6 bases between them. Per the germline V gene, CDR1 is SGHDN and CDR2 is FVKESK. This CDR3 is built from 13 residues. Here the CDR3 DNA reads TGTGCCAGCAGCCGAAACTTGAACACTGAAGCTTTCTTT. It codes for CASSRNLNTEAFF.

The V gene is TRBV7-2, the J gene TRBJ1-1; 9 positions agree with TRBD1. The CDR3 runs 15 residues. V gave up 4 bases and J gave up 2 bases; unmatched junction bases: 5. Germline V gene data show CDR1 as SGHTA and CDR2 as FQGNSA. CDR3 nucleotide sequence: TGTGCCAGCAGCTCCTACAGGGGGCGCAACACTGAAGCTTTCTTT. It translates to CASSSYRGRNTEAFF.

The chain recombines TRBV21-1 with TRBJ1-5; TRBD1, the table's D call, was not compared with the DNA. TRBV21-1 counts as a pseudogene. The length of the CDR3 is 19 residues. The CDR3 loop reads CASSAKSGQGKMSNQPQHF. CDR3 coding DNA: TGTGCCAGCAGCGCCAAATCGGGACAGGGAAAGATGAGCAATCAGCCCCAGCATTTT.

The chain is built from TRBV15 and TRBJ1-4, with D possibly matching TRBD1 (5 bases). Germline CDR1 and CDR2: LNHNV and YYDKDF (reference sequence). This CDR3 is built from 15 residues. Trimming stripped 1 base from V and 8 bases from J, with 14 bases between. DNA of the CDR3: TGTGCCACCAGCAGAGGTCAGGGTGCCTTCGAAAAACTGTTTTTT. Translating gives CATSRGQGAFEKLFF.

The V and J genes are TRBV6-2 or TRBV6-3 and TRBJ2-2; TRBD2 matches 10 bases. Germline V gene sequence: CDR1 MNHEY, CDR2 SVGEGT. The CDR3 sequence is 17 residues long. V was pared by 0 bases and J by 5 bases, with 6 bases of the junction left unmatched. The DNA for the CDR3 is TGTGCCAGCAGTTACTCTGGCCTAGCGGGAGTAACCGGGGAGCTGTTTTTT. Its protein is CASSYSGLAGVTGELFF.

The chain employs TRBV6-5 and TRBJ1-5; 9 bases agree with TRBD1. CDR3 length: 15 amino acids. Germline lookup yields CDR1 MNHEY and CDR2 SVGAGI. The V gene end was trimmed by 8 bases and the J gene end by 3 bases; junction bases not matched to a gene: 8. The CDR3 DNA follows: TGTGCCAGCCGGACAGGGGAAAGGGCCAATCAGCCCCAGCATTTT. Protein sequence: CASRTGERANQPQHF.

A note on this clone: One end of the junction is discordant with germline, which a read error may explain. This sequence joins TRBV5-4 and TRBJ1-1; D perhaps matches TRBD1 (6 bases). CDR1 SGHNT and CDR2 YYREEE come from the germline V gene (reference sequence). The CDR3 sequence is 13 residues long. CDR3 residues: CASLFRGDSEAFF. CDR3 bases: TGTGCCAGCTTGTTCAGGGGCGACTCCGAAGCCTTCTTT.

V usage is TRBV18 and J usage is TRBJ2-7; TRBD1 matches at 9 bases. The CDR3 length is 15 residues. Trimming at V came to 4 bases and at J to 5 bases, leaving 9 bases not matched to a gene. The germline gives CDR1 KGHSH, CDR2 LQKENI. In DNA form, the CDR3 reads TGTGCCAGCTCACAACTTACCGGGACAGGGAACGAGCAGTACTTC. Protein product: CASSQLTGTGNEQYF.

The V call is TRBV3-1 (or the pseudogene TRBV3-2), the J call TRBJ1-2; D is ambiguous. Germline V gene data show CDR1 as LGHDT and CDR2 as YNNKEL (reference sequence). Trimming left V 0 bases short and J 1 base short, with 6 bases between. CDR3 size: 14 residues. CDR3 nucleotides: TGTGCCAGCAGCCAAGATACATATAACTATGGCTACACCTTC. Amino acid sequence: CASSQDTYNYGYTF.

A single count supports this clone. This rearrangement joins TRBV19 to TRBJ1-3, with unresolved D. Germline V gene data show CDR1 as LNHDA and CDR2 as SQIVND (reference sequence). The CDR3 is made up of 14 amino acids. Trimming took 4 bases from V and 0 from J, leaving 7 bases between them. CDR3 nucleotides: TGTGCCAGTAGTACCACGAGCTCTGGAAACACCATATATTTT. It codes for CASSTTSSGNTIYF.

This chain uses TRBV19 with TRBJ1-1; weak D call: TRBD1 (6 bases). This CDR3 region has 13 residues. V lost 5 bases to trimming and J lost 11 bases, with 18 bases between them. CDR1 is LNHDA and CDR2 is SQIVND in the germline V gene (reference sequence). The CDR3 loop reads CASSPEKVRGAFF. As DNA, the CDR3 is TGTGCCAGTAGTCCCGAAAAAGTTAGGGGGGCTTTCTTT.

This chain links TRBV19 with TRBJ2-1; 10 nucleotides line up with TRBD2. Germline V gene lookup returns CDR1 LNHDA and CDR2 SQIVND (reference sequence). V lost 5 bases and J lost 3; bases outside the gene matches: 10. The CDR3 covers 17 residues. CDR3 coding DNA: TGTGCCAGTAGTGAGGACCCTAGCGGGAGTCTCTACAATGAGCAGTTCTTC. This encodes CASSEDPSGSLYNEQFF.

This clone occurred a few times. V usage is TRBV7-9 and J usage is TRBJ1-1; TRBD1 matches at 8 bases. The germline gives CDR1 SEHNR, CDR2 FQNEAQ (reference sequence). The CDR3 extends over 15 amino acids. The V segment lost 1 base and the J segment 6 bases; nucleotides outside the gene matches: 7. CDR3 in DNA: TGTGCCAGCAGCTTAGTAGTGGGACAGGCCTCTGAAGCTTTCTTT. Translation gives CASSLVVGQASEAFF.

J is TRBJ2-7 and V is TRBV5-1, with 7 bases matching TRBD1. This CDR3 contains 14 residues. Germline CDR1 and CDR2: SGHRS and YFSETQ. V was clipped by 4 bases and J by 2 bases; unmatched bases: 6. CDR3 region: CASSPQTGPYEQYF. CDR3 nucleotide sequence: TGCGCCAGCAGCCCTCAGACAGGGCCCTACGAGCAGTACTTC.

The V call is TRBV4-1, the J call TRBJ1-2, with 8 bases identical to TRBD1. This CDR3 has 13 residues. V lost 4 bases, J lost 6 bases, and 4 bases stayed unmatched. CDR1 MGHRA and CDR2 YSYEKL come from the germline V gene. This CDR3 reads CASSRTGMDGYTF. The CDR3 bases are TGCGCCAGCAGCCGGACAGGGATGGATGGCTACACCTTC.

The chain combines TRBV28 with TRBJ1-1, with D unresolved. The CDR3 spans 13 residues. From germline, CDR1 is MDHEN and CDR2 SYDVKM. V lost 5 bases, J lost 4 bases, and 11 bases lay in between. CDR3 DNA sequence: TGTGCCAGCAGTCTCCCCCTCGGCACTGAAGCTTTCTTT. As protein: CASSLPLGTEAFF. Supplemented by reference TRBV28 and TRBJ1-1, the full variable domain reads DVKVTQSSRYLVKRTGEKVFLECVQDMDHENMFWYRQDPGLGLRLIYFSYDVKMKEKGDIPEGYSVSREKKERFSLILESASTNQTSMYLCASSLPLGTEAFFGQGTRLTVV.

The count of this clone is one. The CDR3 DNA reads TGTGCCAGCAGCTCCCCGAAGGGGGGGCCCGGGAATGAGCAGTTCTTC. Translating gives CASSSPKGGPGNEQFF. V is TRBV11-2 and J is TRBJ2-1, with TRBD2 as a possible D gene (7 bases). CDR1 is SGHAT and CDR2 is FQNNGV in the germline V gene. CDR3 length equals 16 residues. The V and J ends lost 4 bases and 7 bases respectively, with 20 bases between them.

The gene calls are TRBV6-2 or TRBV6-3 and TRBJ2-5, with 15 positions matching TRBD2. CDR3 length: 15 amino acids. Trimming at V came to 2 bases and at J to 11 bases, leaving 6 bases not matched to a gene. CDR1 is MNHEY, CDR2 SVGEGT, per germline. In DNA form, the CDR3 reads TGTGCCAGCAGTTACCCCGGGACTAGCGGGAGGACTCAGTACTTC. It encodes CASSYPGTSGRTQYF.